A single sample gave rise to the 20 T cell receptor beta chains below, sequenced in a study of OX40 agonist ivuxolimab in advanced cancers. Sequencing was performed with immunoSEQ multiplex PCR; in TCRdb, only in-frame clones are kept and a portion is missing. The sample yields tens of thousands of clones, about four fifths seen once. The sequencing used CD4+ or CD8+ T cells sorted from blood, collected in a trial of the OX40 agonist ivuxolimab. Receptor source: an adult with an advanced solid tumor such as melanoma, head and neck, liver or kidney cancer.

This clone occurred once. This chain links TRBV19 with TRBJ1-1; D is undetermined. Germline values: CDR1 LNHDA, CDR2 SQIVND (reference sequence). Trimming removed 1 base from V and 1 base from J, with 7 bases in between. This CDR3 spans 14 amino acids. Here the CDR3 reads CASSIGVKNTEAFF. The CDR3 nucleotides read TGTGCCAGTAGTATAGGGGTGAAGAACACTGAAGCTTTCTTT.

This clone showed up just once. CDR3: CASRETGGSTYEQYF. The CDR3 DNA reads TGTGCCAGCAGGGAAACAGGGGGCTCCACCTACGAGCAGTACTTC. The rearrangement joins TRBV7-2 to TRBJ2-7; 9 nucleotides agree with TRBD1. V lost 6 bases, J lost 2 bases, and 8 bases stayed unmatched. Germline CDR1 is SGHTA and CDR2 is FQGNSA. The length of the CDR3 is 15 residues.

The CDR3 region has the DNA TGTGCCAGCAGTTCGGTCTATAATGAAAAACTGTTTTTT. Its protein product is CASSSVYNEKLFF. V gene TRBV28 combines with J gene TRBJ1-4; no definite D call. V lost 4 bases, J lost 4 bases, and 7 bases lay in between. The CDR3 covers 13 residues. CDR1 is MDHEN, CDR2 SYDVKM, per germline.

The chain is built from TRBV5-1 and TRBJ2-5; 7 bases are shared with TRBD2. This CDR3 comprises 15 residues. Losses at the gene ends were 2 bases for V and 1 base for J; bases not matched to a gene: 5. The germline V gene encodes CDR1 SGHRS and CDR2 YFSETQ. The CDR3: CASSLSGEGQETQYF. The DNA of the CDR3 is TGCGCCAGCAGCTTAAGCGGGGAGGGCCAAGAGACCCAGTACTTC.

The chain links TRBV5-6 to TRBJ2-7; 7 bases match TRBD1. Germline CDR1 reads SGHDT; CDR2 reads YYEEEE. This CDR3 region has 16 residues. V was clipped by 2 bases and J by 2 bases; unmatched bases: 10. The DNA for the CDR3 is TGTGCCAGCAGCTTAATAGGGGGCGAAAACCCCTACGAGCAGTACGTC. This codes for CASSLIGGENPYEQYV.

The rearrangement uses TRBV5-4 and TRBJ1-2, with 8 nucleotides matching TRBD1. The CDR3 is 17 amino acids. Germline-derived CDR1 and CDR2 are SGHNT and YYREEE (reference sequence). V gave up 0 bases and J gave up 4 bases; unmatched junction bases: 11. The DNA for the CDR3 is TGTGCCAGCAGCTTGGCCCCCGGACAGGGAGAGGTCTATGGCTACACCTTC. Protein sequence: CASSLAPGQGEVYGYTF.

The chain carries TRBV7-2 and TRBJ1-3; perhaps TRBD1 as D (6 bases). Trimming pared 5 bases from V and 4 bases from J, leaving 18 bases between. The CDR3 runs 16 residues. CDR1 and CDR2 from the germline V gene are SGHTA and FQGNSA. This chain's CDR3 is CASSPTRGVRGNTIYF. The CDR3, as DNA: TGTGCCAGCAGCCCCACGAGGGGGGTCCGAGGAAACACCATATATTTT.

J is TRBJ2-5 and V is TRBV30, with a possible D match to TRBD2 (6 bases). There are 12 residues in the CDR3. The germline V gene encodes CDR1 GTSNPN and CDR2 SVGIG (reference sequence). V lost 5 bases and J 2 bases, leaving 9 bases between the germline ends. CDR3 DNA sequence: TGTGCCTGGTGGACTACGCAAGAGACCCAGTACTTC. Its protein product is CAWWTTQETQYF.

The chain couples TRBV5-6 to TRBJ1-5, with 8 nucleotides matching TRBD1. Germline V gene lookup returns CDR1 SGHDT and CDR2 YYEEEE. There are 14 residues in the CDR3. V trimming: 0 bases; J trimming: 7 bases; junction bases outside the gene matches: 3. The DNA of the CDR3 is TGTGCCAGCAGCTTGGTTGGACAGGGACAGCCCCAGCATTTT. Its translation: CASSLVGQGQPQHF. The full variable domain, with the rest looked up from reference TRBV5-6 and TRBJ1-5, is DAGVTQSPTHLIKTRGQQVTLRCSPKSGHDTVSWYQQALGQGPQFIFQYYEEEERQRGNFPDRFSGHQFPNYSSELNVNALLLGDSALYLCASSLVGQGQPQHFGDGTRLSIL.

CDR3 protein: CASTDSSGNYGYTF. The CDR3 DNA reads TGTGCCAGCACGGACAGCAGCGGGAACTATGGCTACACCTTC. V gene TRBV28 combines with J gene TRBJ1-2; a possible D gene is TRBD1 (6 bases). Germline CDR1 and CDR2: MDHEN and SYDVKM. V was clipped by 7 bases and J by 2 bases, with 14 bases between them. CDR3 length: 14 residues.

This CDR3 reads CASGGRILDEKLFF. The CDR3, as DNA: TGTGCCAGCGGGGGACGGATACTAGATGAAAAACTGTTTTTT. The chain joins TRBV2 to TRBJ1-4; possible D gene TRBD1, 5 bases. The germline gives CDR1 SNHLY, CDR2 FYNNEI. This CDR3 contains 14 residues. Trimming took 8 bases from V and 6 from J, leaving 16 bases between them.

The chain uses TRBV4-2 and TRBJ2-3; 9 nucleotides line up with TRBD2. CDR3 length: 18 residues. Germline-derived CDR1 and CDR2 are LGHNA and YNFKEQ. V dropped 1 base and J dropped 1; count of bases not matched to a gene: 9. The CDR3 DNA is TGTGCCAGCAGCCAAGTTAGCGGGGGTAACGCCGGCACAGATACGCAGTATTTT. Its protein product is CASSQVSGGNAGTDTQYF.

The rearrangement uses TRBV18 and TRBJ1-5, with a tentative D call TRBD1 (6 bases). Per the germline V gene, CDR1 is KGHSH and CDR2 is LQKENI. Deletions cut 2 bases from V and 2 bases from J, with 10 bases between. The CDR3 runs 15 residues. The CDR3 here is CASSPSGGGNQPQHF. The CDR3 DNA is TGTGCCAGCTCACCATCCGGGGGCGGCAATCAGCCCCAGCATTTT.

The chain carries TRBV2 and TRBJ2-3, with 8 bases fitting TRBD2. Germline assignment: CDR1 SNHLY and CDR2 FYNNEI. V gave up 4 bases and J gave up 5 bases; unmatched junction bases: 8. The CDR3 spans 15 residues. The CDR3 sequence: CASSVGAGVQDTQYF. The CDR3 region has the DNA TGTGCCAGCAGTGTCGGAGCGGGGGTCCAAGATACGCAGTATTTT. Using reference TRBV2 and TRBJ2-3 for the parts outside the CDR3, the full variable domain is EPEVTQTPSHQVTQMGQEVILRCVPISNHLYFYWYRQILGQKVEFLVSFYNNEISEKSEIFDDQFSVERPDGSNFTLKIRSTKLEDSAMYFCASSVGAGVQDTQYFGPGTRLTVL.

The genes are TRBV28 and TRBJ1-4, with D unresolved. Germline loops: CDR1 MDHEN, CDR2 SYDVKM. Trimming removed 6 bases from V and 3 bases from J, with 17 bases in between. This CDR3 spans 16 amino acids. The DNA for the CDR3 is TGTGCCAGCAGAACGGCGGAGTGGGCTTCTAATGAAAAACTGTTTTTT. Its translation: CASRTAEWASNEKLFF.

This clone was counted once. This sample also contains other DNA sequences that code for the same CDR3. This chain links TRBV5-1 with TRBJ1-2; tentative D call: TRBD1 (5 bases). CDR3 length: 12 residues. Germline lookup yields CDR1 SGHRS and CDR2 YFSETQ. V dropped 2 bases and J dropped 8 bases, with 10 bases sitting between them. As DNA, the CDR3 is TGCGCCAGCAGCTTTAAAGGGGCAGGCTACACCTTC. Translating gives CASSFKGAGYTF.

This sequence joins TRBV6-5 and TRBJ1-1, with D possibly TRBD1 on 5 matching bases. Germline V lookup: CDR1 MNHEY, CDR2 SVGAGI. Trimming shortened V by 7 bases and J by 4 bases, and 19 bases separated the two germline ends. This CDR3 comprises 15 residues. The CDR3 sequence is CASIYHGGRGTEAFF. The DNA for the CDR3 is TGTGCCAGCATCTACCACGGGGGTCGGGGCACTGAAGCTTTCTTT.

The rearrangement links TRBV28 to TRBJ2-7, with D perhaps being TRBD1 or TRBD2 (5 bases each). The germline V gene has CDR1 MDHEN and CDR2 SYDVKM. Trimming stripped 8 bases from V and 6 bases from J, with 14 bases between. This CDR3 region has 12 residues. The CDR3, as DNA: TGTGCCAGCCTGGGGCGAGGGTCCGAGCAGTACTTC. Protein sequence: CASLGRGSEQYF.

The chain uses TRBV13 and TRBJ2-2; no clear D. The CDR3 spans 14 residues. Germline values: CDR1 PRHDT, CDR2 FYEKMQ (reference sequence). Trimming cost V 0 bases and J 7 bases, with 9 bases left between them. The CDR3 sequence is CASSLGDFSGELFF. The DNA for the CDR3 is TGTGCCAGCAGCTTAGGGGATTTCAGCGGGGAGCTGTTTTTT.

This rearrangement joins TRBV18 to TRBJ2-2; 9 bases align to TRBD2. The J segment lost 3 bases and the V segment lost 3 bases, leaving 17 bases of the junction unmatched. There are 20 residues in the CDR3. Looked up from germline, CDR1 is KGHSH and CDR2 is LQKENI. The CDR3, as DNA: TGTGCCAGCTCACCCACCACCGCGGGGGGGAGGCAGACCGACACCGGGGAGCTGTTTTTT. It yields the protein CASSPTTAGGRQTDTGELFF. Full variable domain (outside the CDR3, taken from reference TRBV18 and TRBJ2-2): NAGVMQNPRHLVRRRGQEARLRCSPMKGHSHVYWYRQLPEEGLKFMVYLQKENIIDESGMPKERFSAEFPKEGPSILRIQQVVRGDSAAYFCASSPTTAGGRQTDTGELFFGEGSRLTVL.